What follows is one T cell receptor beta chain and its context. Its antigen is currently unknown. The V and J ends lost 5 bases and 1 base respectively, with 11 bases between them. Germline V lookup: CDR1 SEHNR, CDR2 FQNEAQ (reference sequence). The CDR3 is 14 residues long. An even split of each subset's genomic DNA across several immunoSEQ plates was performed. In the original analysis: Junction-only sequences without quality scores came from ImmunoSEQ, so filtering differed. Here immunoSEQ multiplex PCR was the method, and the copy in TCRdb shows in-frame clones only, minus some. Clone size and V and J calls were adopted from that table, with D and trimming inferred from the DNA. Of 2 million to 2.5 million clones listed, just over 90% are singletons. The sample comes from a study of shared clonotypes between healthy human individuals. Study findings and constraints: Sequencing depth was expected to influence donor clonotype sharing.

The naive CD8 fraction comprised CD45RO-negative cells positively selected for CCR7 and excluded terminally differentiated effector memory CD45RA+ cells. This TCR derives from a man younger than 30 in good health. Some clones in this sample may be carry-over from other donors' samples. The V and J genes are TRBV7-9 and TRBJ1-2; D uncertain. The material sequenced was naive CD8+ T cells from PBMCs. The CDR3 sequence is CASSPLDINYGYTF. CDR3 DNA sequence: TGTGCCAGCAGCCCTCTCGACATTAACTATGGCTACACCTTC.